This note documents a single T cell receptor (beta chain) sequence. This sample was taken from a study of CD8 T cells in Susac syndrome. Reverse transcription of roughly 0.5 to 1 ug RNA was performed with random hexamers. One entry per CDR3 protein, called by TCRdb with MiXCR from the immunoSEQ multiplex PCR reads. The sample has a few hundred thousand distinct CDR3 sequences; 94% are singletons. The sequencing input was CD4+ T cells from PBMCs. This TCR derives from a human donor with Susac syndrome.

The CDR3 region is CAWSTLAMGETQYF. For the CDR3, the DNA is TGTGCCTGGAGTACGCTAGCGATGGGAGAGACCCAGTACTTC. V usage is TRBV30 and J usage is TRBJ2-5, with a tentative D call TRBD2 (6 bases). CDR1 GTSNPN and CDR2 SVGIG come from the germline V gene (reference sequence). The CDR3 totals 14 residues. The V end lost 2 bases, the J end lost 4 bases, and 14 bases lay between the germline ends.